The 10 T cell receptor beta chains in this list originate from one sample, sequenced in a study of blood T cell repertoires in COVID-19. Generated by immunoSEQ multiplex PCR, the TCRdb table keeps only in-frame clones and is missing some. The sample lists 110,000 to 150,000 clones, roughly four fifths occurring once. The sequenced sample consisted of PBMCs or T cells enriched from blood (not recorded which). The origin of the receptors is a woman younger than 35 who had been exposed to COVID-19.

The chain combines TRBV9 with TRBJ2-2, with 9 bases matching TRBD2. V lost 2 bases, J lost 2 bases, and 1 base stayed unmatched. In germline, CDR1 is SGDLS, CDR2 YYNGEE. The CDR3 consists of 15 residues. CDR3 region: CASSVSGRNTGELFF. The CDR3 DNA sequence: TGTGCCAGCAGCGTTAGCGGGAGAAACACCGGGGAGCTGTTTTTT.

The chain links TRBV4-1 to TRBJ1-1; 8 nucleotides align to TRBD1. In germline, CDR1 is MGHRA, CDR2 YSYEKL. After removal of 6 bases from V and 4 bases from J, the junction contained 4 bases not matched to a gene. The CDR3 loop spans 13 amino acids. Here the CDR3 reads CASRPTGGTEAFF. The DNA of the CDR3 is TGCGCCAGCAGACCCACAGGGGGCACTGAAGCTTTCTTT.

This chain joins TRBV19 and TRBJ2-7; TRBD1 agrees at 9 bases. The V and J ends lost 5 bases and 3 bases, in that order; junction bases with no gene match: 8. The length of the CDR3 is 15 residues. The germline CDR1 and CDR2 sequences are LNHDA and SQIVND (reference sequence). DNA for the CDR3: TGTGCCAGTAGTTTATATACAGGGGGCTTCTACGAGCAGTACTTC. Translating gives CASSLYTGGFYEQYF. Based on the CDR3 plus reference TRBV19 and TRBJ2-7, the full variable domain is DGGITQSPKYLFRKEGQNVTLSCEQNLNHDAMYWYRQDPGQGLRLIYYSQIVNDFQKGDIAEGYSVSREKKESFPLTVTSAQKNPTAFYLCASSLYTGGFYEQYFGPGTRLTVT.

The chain couples TRBV12-3 or TRBV12-4 to TRBJ2-1; the match to TRBD1 covers 7 bases. After removal of 1 base from V and 9 bases from J, the junction contained 0 bases not matched to a gene. This CDR3 has 12 residues. This chain's CDR3 is CASSLDRGEQFF. The CDR3 DNA sequence: TGTGCCAGCAGTTTAGACAGGGGTGAGCAGTTCTTC.

This chain links TRBV5-1 with TRBJ2-7; 7 bases agree with TRBD1. Germline CDR1 reads SGHRS; CDR2 reads YFSETQ. J gave up 0 bases and V 0 bases, and 6 bases lay outside the gene matches. There are 16 residues in the CDR3. CDR3 protein: CASSLGGQSSSYEQYF. The CDR3 nucleotides read TGCGCCAGCAGCTTGGGGGGACAGTCCAGCTCCTACGAGCAGTACTTC.

J is TRBJ2-7 and V is TRBV3-1 (or the pseudogene TRBV3-2); TRBD2 matches at 8 bases. This CDR3 spans 15 amino acids. CDR1 LGHDT and CDR2 YNNKEL come from the germline V gene (reference sequence). V lost 2 bases, J lost 2 bases, and 5 bases stayed unmatched. CDR3 in DNA: TGTGCCAGCAGCCAACATAGCGGGGCCCCCTACGAGCAGTACTTC. Its translation: CASSQHSGAPYEQYF.

The genes are TRBV25-1 and TRBJ1-1; 7 bases align to TRBD1. The CDR3 runs to 15 residues. The germline CDR1 and CDR2 sequences are MGHDK and SYGVNS. Germline trimming cut 3 bases from V and 1 base from J; bases unmatched to any gene: 5. CDR3 coding DNA: TGTGCCAGCAGTGAGGCAGGGGGGAGGAACACTGAAGCTTTCTTT. It translates to CASSEAGGRNTEAFF.

This chain connects TRBV30 to TRBJ2-5, with 13 bases identical to TRBD2. V dropped 5 bases and J dropped 9; count of bases not matched to a gene: 12. Looked up from germline, CDR1 is GTSNPN and CDR2 is SVGIG (reference sequence). The CDR3 spans 15 residues. In DNA form, the CDR3 reads TGTGCCTGGGGAGTCAGGACTAGCGGGAGTGGGGCCCAGTACTTC. It yields the protein CAWGVRTSGSGAQYF.

This rearrangement joins TRBV5-1 to TRBJ1-1; D remains unclear. Per germline, CDR1 SGHRS and CDR2 YFSETQ. V was cut by 0 bases and J by 3 bases, with 12 bases left in between. The CDR3 has 15 amino acids. CDR3 in amino acids: CASSLVPGSDTEAFF. Here the CDR3 DNA reads TGCGCCAGCAGCTTGGTCCCCGGAAGCGACACTGAAGCTTTCTTT.

The chain couples TRBV5-6 to TRBJ2-7; 11 nucleotides agree with TRBD2. The V gene's germline CDR1 is SGHDT and CDR2 YYEEEE. The J segment lost 1 base and the V segment lost 0 bases, leaving 3 bases of the junction unmatched. This CDR3 contains 16 residues. CDR3 sequence: CASSLEASGRSYEQYF. The DNA of the CDR3 is TGTGCCAGCAGCTTGGAGGCTAGCGGGAGGTCCTACGAGCAGTACTTC.